The source of this TCR beta chain is a study of cytomegalovirus exposure and HLA in healthy donors. Study-wide context: According to later analysis, the same platform produced the 120 or so validation and around 730 first-cohort repertoires.

Only in-frame clones appear in the TCRdb table, and some are missing; sequencing was by immunoSEQ multiplex PCR. The sample contains roughly 250,000 clones, 86% of which appear only once. In the case of this clone: Its cognate antigen is unknown.

Findings and caveats of the study: That first-cohort TCR clusters tended to co-occur in the 120 or so validation repertoires was found in a later analysis. Generally TCR sequences proved uncommon, though certain public TCRs appeared in numerous donors. About 180 TCR beta chains were listed as cytomegalovirus-associated.

Sample: PBMCs. This TCR came from a woman aged 30 to 39 in good health and CMV-seropositive.

In nucleotides, the CDR3 is TGCGCCAGCAGTGTAGGGTCTGGGTTGGCGGTCAAGAGGGACGAGCAGTACTTC. Residues: CASSVGSGLAVKRDEQYF. V and J are TRBV10-2 and TRBJ2-7, with a weak D call TRBD2 (5 bases). The V gene lost 4 bases and the J gene lost 5 bases, with 27 bases spanning the gap. Germline assignment: CDR1 WSHSY and CDR2 SAAADI. This CDR3 is 18 amino acids long.